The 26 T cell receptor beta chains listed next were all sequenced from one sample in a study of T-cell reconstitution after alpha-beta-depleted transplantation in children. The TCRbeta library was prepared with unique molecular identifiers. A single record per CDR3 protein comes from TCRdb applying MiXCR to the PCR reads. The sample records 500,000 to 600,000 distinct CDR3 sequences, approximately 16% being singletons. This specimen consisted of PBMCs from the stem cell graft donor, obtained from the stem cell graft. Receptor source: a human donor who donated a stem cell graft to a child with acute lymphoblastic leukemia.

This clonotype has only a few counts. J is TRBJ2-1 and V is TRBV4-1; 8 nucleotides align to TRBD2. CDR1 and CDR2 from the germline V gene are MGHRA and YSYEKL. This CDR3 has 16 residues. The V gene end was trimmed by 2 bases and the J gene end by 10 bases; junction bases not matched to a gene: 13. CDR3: CASSQLAGPRPREQFF. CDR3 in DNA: TGCGCCAGCAGCCAACTAGCGGGCCCAAGGCCTCGGGAGCAGTTCTTC.

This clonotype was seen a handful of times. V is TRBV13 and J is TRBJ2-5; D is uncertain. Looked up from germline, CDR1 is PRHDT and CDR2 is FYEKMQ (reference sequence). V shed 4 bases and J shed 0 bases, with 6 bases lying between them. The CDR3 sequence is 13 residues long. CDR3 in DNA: TGTGCCAGCAGCTCCTATTACCAAGAGACCCAGTACTTC. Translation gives CASSSYYQETQYF.

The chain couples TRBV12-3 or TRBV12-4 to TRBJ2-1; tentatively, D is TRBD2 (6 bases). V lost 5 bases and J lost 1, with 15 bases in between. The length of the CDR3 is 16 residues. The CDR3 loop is CASSNTGTRSYNEQFF. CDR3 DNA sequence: TGTGCCAGCAGTAATACCGGGACTCGGTCCTACAATGAGCAGTTCTTC.

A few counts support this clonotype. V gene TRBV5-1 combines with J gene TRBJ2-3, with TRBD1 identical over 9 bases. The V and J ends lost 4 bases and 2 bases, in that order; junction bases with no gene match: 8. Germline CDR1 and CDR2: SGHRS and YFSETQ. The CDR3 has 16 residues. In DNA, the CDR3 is TGCGCCAGCAGCCACTCGACAGGGGGTATCACAGATACGCAGTATTTT. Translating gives CASSHSTGGITDTQYF.

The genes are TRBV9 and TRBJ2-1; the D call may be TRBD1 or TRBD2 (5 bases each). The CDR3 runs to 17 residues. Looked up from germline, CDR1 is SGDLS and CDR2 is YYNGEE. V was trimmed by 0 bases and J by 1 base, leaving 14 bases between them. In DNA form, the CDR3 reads TGTGCCAGCAGCGTAGCGAGGGGAGCGGAATCCTACAATGAGCAGTTCTTC. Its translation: CASSVARGAESYNEQFF.

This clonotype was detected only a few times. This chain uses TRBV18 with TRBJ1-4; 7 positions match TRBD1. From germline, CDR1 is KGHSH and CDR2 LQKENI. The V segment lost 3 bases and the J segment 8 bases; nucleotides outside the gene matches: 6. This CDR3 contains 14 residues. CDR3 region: CASSPGQMEEKLFF. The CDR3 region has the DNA TGTGCCAGCTCACCGGGACAGATGGAGGAAAAACTGTTTTTT. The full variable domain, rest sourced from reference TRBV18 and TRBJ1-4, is NAGVMQNPRHLVRRRGQEARLRCSPMKGHSHVYWYRQLPEEGLKFMVYLQKENIIDESGMPKERFSAEFPKEGPSILRIQQVVRGDSAAYFCASSPGQMEEKLFFGSGTQLSVL.

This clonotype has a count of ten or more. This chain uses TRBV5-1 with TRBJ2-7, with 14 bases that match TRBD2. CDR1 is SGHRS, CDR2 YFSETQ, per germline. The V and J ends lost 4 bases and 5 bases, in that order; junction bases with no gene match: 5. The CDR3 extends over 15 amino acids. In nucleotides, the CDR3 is TGCGCCAGCAGCGAGGGACTAGCGGGAGATCACGAGCAGTACTTC. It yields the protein CASSEGLAGDHEQYF.

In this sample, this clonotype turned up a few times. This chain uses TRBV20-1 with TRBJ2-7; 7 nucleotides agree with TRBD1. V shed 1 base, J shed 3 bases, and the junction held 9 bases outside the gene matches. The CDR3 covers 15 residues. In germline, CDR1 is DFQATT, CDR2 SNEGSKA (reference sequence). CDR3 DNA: TGCAGTGCTAGAGTCCCTAGACAGGGAGTCTACGAGCAGTACTTC. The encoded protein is CSARVPRQGVYEQYF.

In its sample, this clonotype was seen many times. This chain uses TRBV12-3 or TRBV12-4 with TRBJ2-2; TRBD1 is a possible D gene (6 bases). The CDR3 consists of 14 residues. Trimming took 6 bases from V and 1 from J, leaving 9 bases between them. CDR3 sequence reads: CASRRGGNTGELFF. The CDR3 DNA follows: TGTGCCAGCAGGCGAGGGGGGAACACCGGGGAGCTGTTTTTT.

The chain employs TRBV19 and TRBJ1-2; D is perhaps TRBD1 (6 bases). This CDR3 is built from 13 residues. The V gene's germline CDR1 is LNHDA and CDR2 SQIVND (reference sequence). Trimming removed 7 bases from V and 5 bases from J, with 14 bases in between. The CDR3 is CASTHGQQYGYTF. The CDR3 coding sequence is TGTGCCAGTACTCACGGACAGCAATATGGCTACACCTTC. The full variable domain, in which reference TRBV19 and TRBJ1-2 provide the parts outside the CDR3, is DGGITQSPKYLFRKEGQNVTLSCEQNLNHDAMYWYRQDPGQGLRLIYYSQIVNDFQKGDIAEGYSVSREKKESFPLTVTSAQKNPTAFYLCASTHGQQYGYTFGSGTRLTVV.

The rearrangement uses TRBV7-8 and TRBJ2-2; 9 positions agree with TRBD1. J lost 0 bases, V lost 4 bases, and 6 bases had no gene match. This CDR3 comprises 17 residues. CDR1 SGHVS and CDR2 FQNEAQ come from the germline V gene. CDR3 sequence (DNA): TGTGCCAGCAGCTCGGGACAGGGCGGCCCGAACACCGGGGAGCTGTTTTTT. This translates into CASSSGQGGPNTGELFF.

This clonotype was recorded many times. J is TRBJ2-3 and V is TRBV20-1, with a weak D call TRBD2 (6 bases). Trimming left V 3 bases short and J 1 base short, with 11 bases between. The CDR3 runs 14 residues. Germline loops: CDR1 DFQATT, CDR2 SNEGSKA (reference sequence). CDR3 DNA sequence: TGCAGTGCTAGGGGGAGGACGGGCACAGATACGCAGTATTTT. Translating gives CSARGRTGTDTQYF.

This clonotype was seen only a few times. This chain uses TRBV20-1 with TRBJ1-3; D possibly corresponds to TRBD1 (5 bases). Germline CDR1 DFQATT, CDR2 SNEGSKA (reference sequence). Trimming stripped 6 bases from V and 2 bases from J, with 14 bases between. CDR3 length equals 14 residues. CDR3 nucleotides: TGCAGTGCCCACGACGGGACGGCTGGAAACACCATATATTTT. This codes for CSAHDGTAGNTIYF.

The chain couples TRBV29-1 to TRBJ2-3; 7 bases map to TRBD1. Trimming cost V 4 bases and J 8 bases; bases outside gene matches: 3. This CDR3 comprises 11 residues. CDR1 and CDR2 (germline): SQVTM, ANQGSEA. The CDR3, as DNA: TGCAGCGTTGCACCAGGGGGTACGCAGTATTTT. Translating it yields CSVAPGGTQYF.

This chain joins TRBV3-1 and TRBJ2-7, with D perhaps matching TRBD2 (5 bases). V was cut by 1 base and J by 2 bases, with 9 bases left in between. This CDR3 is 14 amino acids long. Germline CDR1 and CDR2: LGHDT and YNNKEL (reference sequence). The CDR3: CASSQVRGPYEQYF. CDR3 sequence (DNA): TGTGCCAGCAGCCAAGTCCGAGGGCCCTACGAGCAGTACTTC.

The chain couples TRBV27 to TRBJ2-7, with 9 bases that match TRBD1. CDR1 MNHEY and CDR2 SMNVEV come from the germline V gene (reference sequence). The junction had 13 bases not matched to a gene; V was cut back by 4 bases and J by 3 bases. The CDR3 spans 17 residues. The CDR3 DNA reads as TGTGCCAGCAGTTCATACCCAAACAGGGGGCGCCACTACGAGCAGTACTTC. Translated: CASSSYPNRGRHYEQYF.

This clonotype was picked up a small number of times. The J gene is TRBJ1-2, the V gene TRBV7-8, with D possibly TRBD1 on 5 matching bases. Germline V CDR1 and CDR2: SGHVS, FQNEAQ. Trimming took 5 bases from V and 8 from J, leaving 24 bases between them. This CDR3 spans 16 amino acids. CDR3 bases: TGTGCCAGCAGCCCCCCGGGGTTGGGGGGTAGAGGGGGCTACACCTTC. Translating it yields CASSPPGLGGRGGYTF. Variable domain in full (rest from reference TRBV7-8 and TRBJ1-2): GAGVSQSPRYKVAKRGQDVALRCDPISGHVSLFWYQQALGQGPEFLTYFQNEAQLDKSGLPSDRFFAERPEGSVSTLKIQRTQQEDSAVYLCASSPPGLGGRGGYTFGSGTRLTVV.

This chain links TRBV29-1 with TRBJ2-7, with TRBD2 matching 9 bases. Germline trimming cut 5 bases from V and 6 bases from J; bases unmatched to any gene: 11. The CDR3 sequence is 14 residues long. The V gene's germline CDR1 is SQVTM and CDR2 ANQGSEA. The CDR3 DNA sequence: TGCAGCGTTCTCAGGCGGGAGGGCCTCCGCGAGCAGTACTTC. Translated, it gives CSVLRREGLREQYF.

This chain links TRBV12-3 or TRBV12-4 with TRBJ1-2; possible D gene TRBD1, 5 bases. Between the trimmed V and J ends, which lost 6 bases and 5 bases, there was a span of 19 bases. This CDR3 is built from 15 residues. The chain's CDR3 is CASSPGRGTAYGYTF. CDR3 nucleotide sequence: TGTGCCAGCAGCCCCGGCCGGGGGACGGCTTATGGCTACACCTTC.

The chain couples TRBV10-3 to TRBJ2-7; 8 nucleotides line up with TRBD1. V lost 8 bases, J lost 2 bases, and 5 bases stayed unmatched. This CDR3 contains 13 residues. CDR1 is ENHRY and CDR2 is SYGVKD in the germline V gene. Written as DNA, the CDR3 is TGTGCCATCGGTACAGGGGGGACCTACGAGCAGTACTTC. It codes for CAIGTGGTYEQYF.

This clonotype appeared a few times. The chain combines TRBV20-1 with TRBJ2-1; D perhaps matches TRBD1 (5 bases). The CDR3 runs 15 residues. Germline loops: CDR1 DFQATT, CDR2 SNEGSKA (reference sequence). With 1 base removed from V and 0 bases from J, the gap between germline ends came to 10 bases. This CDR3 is CSARAGASSYNEQFF. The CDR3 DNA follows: TGCAGTGCTAGAGCTGGGGCCAGCTCCTACAATGAGCAGTTCTTC.

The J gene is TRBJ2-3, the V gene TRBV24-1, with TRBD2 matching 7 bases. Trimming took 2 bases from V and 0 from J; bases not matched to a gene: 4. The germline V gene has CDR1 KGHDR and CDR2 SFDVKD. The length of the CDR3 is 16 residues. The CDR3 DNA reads TGTGCCACCAGTGATTCGGGTAGCGGGAGCACAGATACGCAGTATTTT. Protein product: CATSDSGSGSTDTQYF.

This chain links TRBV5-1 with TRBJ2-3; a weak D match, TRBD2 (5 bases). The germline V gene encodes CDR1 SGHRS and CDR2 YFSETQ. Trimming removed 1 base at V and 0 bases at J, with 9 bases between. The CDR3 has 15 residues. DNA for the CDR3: TGCGCCAGCAGCTTGCAACCTAGCAGCACAGATACGCAGTATTTT. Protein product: CASSLQPSSTDTQYF.

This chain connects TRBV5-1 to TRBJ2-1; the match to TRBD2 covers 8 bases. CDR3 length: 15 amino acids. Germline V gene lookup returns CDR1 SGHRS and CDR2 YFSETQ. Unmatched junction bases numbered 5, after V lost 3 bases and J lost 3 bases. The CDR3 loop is CASSYGAGVYNEQFF. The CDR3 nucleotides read TGCGCCAGCAGCTATGGAGCGGGAGTCTACAATGAGCAGTTCTTC.

The CDR3 bases are TGTGCCAGCAGTCCTGAAGCCTACAATGAGCAGTTCTTC. Amino acid sequence: CASSPEAYNEQFF. The chain links TRBV12-3 or TRBV12-4 to TRBJ2-1; D unresolved. This CDR3 is built from 13 residues. V lost 5 bases and J 2 bases, leaving 7 bases between the germline ends.

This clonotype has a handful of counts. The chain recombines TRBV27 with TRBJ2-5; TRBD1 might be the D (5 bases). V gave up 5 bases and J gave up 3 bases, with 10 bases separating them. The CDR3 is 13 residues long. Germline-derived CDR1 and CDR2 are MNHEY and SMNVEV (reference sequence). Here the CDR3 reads CASSPLGEETQYF. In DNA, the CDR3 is TGTGCCAGCAGTCCCCTAGGGGAAGAGACCCAGTACTTC.